These T cell receptor beta chains were read from a single sample in a study of shared clonotypes between healthy human individuals. Profiled with immunoSEQ multiplex PCR; TCRdb holds only in-frame clones, not every one. The sample holds around 1.6 million clones, 95% to 99% seen once. Material for sequencing was naive CD4+ T cells sorted from blood. The receptors stem from a young man in good health. Both conserved end residues are part of each CDR3. The order of the fields is clone size, V gene, J gene, D gene, CDR3 DNA, CDR3 protein. A D gene is named only where the DNA matches it firmly. Clone size appears in some rows only: once, few, many, or a class for an expanded clone.

clone size: NA; V gene: TRBV7-2; J gene: TRBJ2-7; D gene: TRBD1; CDR3 DNA: TGTGCCAGCAGCTTGGGACAGGGATTTAGGACTTGGGAGCAGTACTTC; CDR3 protein: CASSLGQGFRTWEQYF
clone size: NA; V gene: TRBV27; J gene: TRBJ2-7; D gene: NA; CDR3 DNA: TGTGCCAGCAGGAGAGGGCAGAGCTCCTACGAGCAGTACTTC; CDR3 protein: CASRRGQSSYEQYF
clone size: few; V gene: TRBV5-4; J gene: TRBJ2-5; D gene: TRBD1; CDR3 DNA: TGTGCCAGCAGCTTGGGCAGGGGGCAAGAGACCCAGTACTTC; CDR3 protein: CASSLGRGQETQYF
clone size: once; V gene: TRBV11-1; J gene: TRBJ2-1; D gene: NA; CDR3 DNA: TGTGCCAGCGGATACAGGGCGGGGGAGCAGTTCTTC; CDR3 protein: CASGYRAGEQFF
clone size: NA; V gene: TRBV5-1; J gene: TRBJ2-7; D gene: NA; CDR3 DNA: TGCGCCAGCAGCTTGGGGGAAGCGAACTACGAGCAGTACTTC; CDR3 protein: CASSLGEANYEQYF
clone size: NA; V gene: TRBV5-1; J gene: TRBJ1-2; D gene: NA; CDR3 DNA: TGCGCCAGTTCGGACAGACCTTCCACTAACTATGGCTACACCTTC; CDR3 protein: CASSDRPSTNYGYTF
clone size: NA; V gene: TRBV6-1; J gene: TRBJ2-7; D gene: NA; CDR3 DNA: TGTGCCAGCGGCCGGACCACCTACGAGCAGTACTTC; CDR3 protein: CASGRTTYEQYF
clone size: NA; V gene: TRBV7-2; J gene: TRBJ2-1; D gene: TRBD2; CDR3 DNA: TGTGCCAGCAGCTTAAGCCTAGCGGGGGCTTACAATGAGCAGTTCTTC; CDR3 protein: CASSLSLAGAYNEQFF
clone size: NA; V gene: TRBV18; J gene: TRBJ1-2; D gene: NA; CDR3 DNA: TGTGCCAGCTCACCGCGGGGTAGGAATGGCTACACCTTC; CDR3 protein: CASSPRGRNGYTF
clone size: NA; V gene: TRBV28; J gene: TRBJ2-7; D gene: TRBD1; CDR3 DNA: TGTGCCACCTCAGGGGGCCCCAGCGGGCCCTACGAGCAGTACTTC; CDR3 protein: CATSGGPSGPYEQYF
clone size: NA; V gene: TRBV5-6; J gene: TRBJ1-2; D gene: NA; CDR3 DNA: TGTGCCAGCAGCTTGTCCTTGGGGCGCAGGAGTGGCTACACCTTC; CDR3 protein: CASSLSLGRRSGYTF
clone size: NA; V gene: TRBV28; J gene: TRBJ2-1; D gene: NA; CDR3 DNA: TGTGCCAGCAGGGGGTACAATGAGCAGTTCTTC; CDR3 protein: CASRGYNEQFF
clone size: NA; V gene: TRBV2; J gene: TRBJ2-7; D gene: TRBD2; CDR3 DNA: TGTGCCAGCAGTGGGGCCGGGACTAGCGGGAGTTTTTACGAGCAGTACTTC; CDR3 protein: CASSGAGTSGSFYEQYF
clone size: NA; V gene: TRBV28; J gene: TRBJ2-7; D gene: NA; CDR3 DNA: TGTGCCAGCACCAAGACAGCGACCTACGAGCAGTACTTC; CDR3 protein: CASTKTATYEQYF
clone size: once; V gene: TRBV19; J gene: TRBJ2-7; D gene: TRBD1; CDR3 DNA: TGTGCCAGTAGAACAACAGGGGGCGGTGGATCCGAGCAGTACTTC; CDR3 protein: CASRTTGGGGSEQYF
clone size: NA; V gene: TRBV5-1; J gene: TRBJ2-7; D gene: TRBD2; CDR3 DNA: TGCGCCAGCAGCTTGGGGACTAGCCGAGAGCAGTACTTC; CDR3 protein: CASSLGTSREQYF
clone size: NA; V gene: TRBV28; J gene: TRBJ1-3; D gene: TRBD1; CDR3 DNA: TGTGCCAGCAGTGAGGGGGCTGTGGACACCATATATTTT; CDR3 protein: CASSEGAVDTIYF
clone size: NA; V gene: TRBV12-5; J gene: TRBJ2-1; D gene: TRBD2; CDR3 DNA: TGTGCTAGCAGATCAGGCGGGCTAGCGGACGATGGCAATGAGCAGTTCTTC; CDR3 protein: CASRSGGLADDGNEQFF
clone size: NA; V gene: TRBV5-1; J gene: TRBJ2-2; D gene: NA; CDR3 DNA: TGCGCCAGCAGCTTGACAGGGTCAGACACCGGGGAGCTGTTTTTT; CDR3 protein: CASSLTGSDTGELFF
clone size: NA; V gene: TRBV7-2; J gene: TRBJ2-1; D gene: TRBD2; CDR3 DNA: TGTGCCAGCAGCTTAGGTCCAGCGGGAGGGAATGAGCAGTTCTTC; CDR3 protein: CASSLGPAGGNEQFF
clone size: NA; V gene: TRBV29-1; J gene: TRBJ2-2; D gene: NA; CDR3 DNA: TGCAGCGTTGGCCCCCTTGGAGGGGGCGGGACCGGGGAGCTGTTTTTT; CDR3 protein: CSVGPLGGGGTGELFF
clone size: NA; V gene: TRBV7-6; J gene: TRBJ1-3; D gene: TRBD1; CDR3 DNA: TGTGCCAGCAGCGGGACAGCTGGAAACACCATATATTTT; CDR3 protein: CASSGTAGNTIYF
clone size: NA; V gene: TRBV5-5; J gene: TRBJ2-1; D gene: NA; CDR3 DNA: TGTGCCAGCAGCTTTGCAGGGACGAAGAATGAGCAGTTCTTC; CDR3 protein: CASSFAGTKNEQFF